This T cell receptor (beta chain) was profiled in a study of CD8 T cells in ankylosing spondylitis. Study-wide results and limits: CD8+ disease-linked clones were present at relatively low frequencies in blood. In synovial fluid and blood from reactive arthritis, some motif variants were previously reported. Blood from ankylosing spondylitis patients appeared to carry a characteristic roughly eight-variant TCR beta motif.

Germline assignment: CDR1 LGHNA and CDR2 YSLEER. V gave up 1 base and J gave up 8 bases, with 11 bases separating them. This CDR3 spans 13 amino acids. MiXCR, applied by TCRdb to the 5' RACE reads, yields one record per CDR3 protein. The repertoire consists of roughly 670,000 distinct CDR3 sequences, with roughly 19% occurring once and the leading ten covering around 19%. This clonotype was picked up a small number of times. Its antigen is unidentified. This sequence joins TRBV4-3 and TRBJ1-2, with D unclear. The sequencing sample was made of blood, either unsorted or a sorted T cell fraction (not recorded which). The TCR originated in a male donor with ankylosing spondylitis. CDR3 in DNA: TGCGCCAGCAGCCAAGTGACGAGGCGGGGCTACACCTTC. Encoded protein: CASSQVTRRGYTF.